This record concerns one T cell receptor beta chain sequence. No antigen is known for it. Study findings and constraints: In terms of TCR gene usage, tumor memory CD4+ T cells clustered together with blood and lymph node memory CD4+ cells, as well as with lymph node naive CD4+ cells. Greatest tumor Treg TCR overlap was with tumor naive CD4+ cells.

Full-length variable regions came from constant-region reverse primers plus semi-nested Nested Universal Primer A PCR. TCRdb analysed the 5' RACE reads with MiXCR anew, one entry per CDR3 protein. The table lists around 37,000 distinct CDR3 sequences, less than 30% of them singletons. V shed 6 bases and J shed 8 bases, with 11 bases lying between them. The germline V gene encodes CDR1 DFQATT and CDR2 SNEGSKA (reference sequence). The CDR3 has 11 amino acids. Source material: memory CD4+ T cells sorted from a lymph node. As to subset: memory CD4+ T cells, CD4+CD45RO+CD25-. The TCR originated in a female donor with breast cancer. This sequence joins TRBV20-1 and TRBJ1-3; a weak D match, TRBD1 (5 bases). CDR3 nucleotide sequence: TGCAGTGCGGGGCAAGGATACACCATATATTTT. This translates into CSAGQGYTIYF.